The T cell receptor beta chain described here comes from a study of technical replicates of blood from several donors. This CDR3 spans 17 amino acids. Germline lookup yields CDR1 SGHRS and CDR2 YFSETQ. The junction had 11 bases not matched to a gene; V was cut back by 0 bases and J by 5 bases. Here immunoSEQ multiplex PCR was the method, and the copy in TCRdb shows in-frame clones only, minus some. The sample includes around 79,000 clones, 91% of them seen just once. Sequences were obtained from T cells isolated from PBMCs. This sequence was found in a human donor in good health. The chain is built from TRBV5-1 and TRBJ2-3; 8 nucleotides align to TRBD2. The CDR3 DNA follows: TGCGCCAGCAGCTTGGAGGGACTAGGGTTCATTCAAGATACGCAGTATTTT. Translating it yields CASSLEGLGFIQDTQYF.